Described below is a single T cell receptor beta chain sequence and its context. The record originates from a study of blood T cell repertoires in COVID-19. Whole-study context: The United States, Italy and Spain provided the acute and convalescent COVID-19 samples. T cells, B-cell-depleted T cells, or PBMCs provided the cDNA or gDNA that served as material.

Per germline, CDR1 LNHDA and CDR2 SQIVND (reference sequence). V was shortened by 7 bases and J by 2 bases, with 11 bases between the two germline ends. The CDR3 is made up of 14 amino acids. Per the authors' pipeline: By means of reference gene primer amplification, nucleated cell counts were estimated. TCRdb keeps only in-frame clones here, not all; method: immunoSEQ multiplex PCR. V and J calls and clone size are those listed in that table; D and trimming were worked out from the DNA. This table holds about 34,000 clones, approximately 80% found once. Sequenced sample: peripheral blood. The gene calls are TRBV19 and TRBJ2-2; TRBD1 might be the D (6 bases). The TCR was taken from a human donor in a cohort sampled during active COVID-19. The CDR3 DNA follows: TGTGCCAGTACCAAGGGACAAAACACCGGGGAGCTGTTTTTT. Translated: CASTKGQNTGELFF.